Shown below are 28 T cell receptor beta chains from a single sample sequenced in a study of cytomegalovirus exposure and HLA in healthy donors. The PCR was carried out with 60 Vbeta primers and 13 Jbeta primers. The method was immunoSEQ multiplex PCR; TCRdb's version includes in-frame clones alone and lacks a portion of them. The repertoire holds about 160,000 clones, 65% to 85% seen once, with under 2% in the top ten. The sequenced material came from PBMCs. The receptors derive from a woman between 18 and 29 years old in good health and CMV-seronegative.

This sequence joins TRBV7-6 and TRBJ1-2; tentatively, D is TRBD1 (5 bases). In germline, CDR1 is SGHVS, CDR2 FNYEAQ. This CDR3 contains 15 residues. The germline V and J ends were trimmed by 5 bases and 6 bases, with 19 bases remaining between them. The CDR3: CASSPWTSGGDGYTF. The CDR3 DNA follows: TGTGCCAGCAGCCCGTGGACGTCGGGGGGGGATGGCTACACCTTC.

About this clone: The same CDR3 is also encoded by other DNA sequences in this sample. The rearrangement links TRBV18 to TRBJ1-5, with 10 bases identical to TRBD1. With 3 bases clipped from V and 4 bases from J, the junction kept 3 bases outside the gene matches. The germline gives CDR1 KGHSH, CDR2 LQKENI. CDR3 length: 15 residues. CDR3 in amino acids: CASSPGQGSNQPQHF. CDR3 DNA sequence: TGTGCCAGCTCACCGGGACAGGGGAGTAATCAGCCCCAGCATTTT.

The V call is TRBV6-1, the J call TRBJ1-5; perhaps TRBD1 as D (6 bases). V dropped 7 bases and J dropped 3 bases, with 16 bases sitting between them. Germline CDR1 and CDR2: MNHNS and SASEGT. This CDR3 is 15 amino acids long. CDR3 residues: CASNKDSTINQPQHF. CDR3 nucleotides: TGTGCCAGCAATAAGGACAGCACTATCAATCAGCCCCAGCATTTT.

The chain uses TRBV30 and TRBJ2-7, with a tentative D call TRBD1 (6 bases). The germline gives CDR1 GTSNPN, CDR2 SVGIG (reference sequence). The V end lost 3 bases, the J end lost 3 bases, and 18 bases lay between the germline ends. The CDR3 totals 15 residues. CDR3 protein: CAWSKIGQNDYEQYF. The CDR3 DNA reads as TGTGCCTGGAGCAAAATCGGACAGAACGACTACGAGCAGTACTTC.

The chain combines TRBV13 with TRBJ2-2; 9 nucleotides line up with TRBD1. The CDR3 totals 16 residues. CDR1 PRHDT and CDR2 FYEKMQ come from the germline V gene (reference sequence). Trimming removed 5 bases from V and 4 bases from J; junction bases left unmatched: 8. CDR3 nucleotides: TGTGCCAGCAGCCCAGAGGGACAGGGTTCCACCGGGGAGCTGTTTTTT. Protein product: CASSPEGQGSTGELFF.

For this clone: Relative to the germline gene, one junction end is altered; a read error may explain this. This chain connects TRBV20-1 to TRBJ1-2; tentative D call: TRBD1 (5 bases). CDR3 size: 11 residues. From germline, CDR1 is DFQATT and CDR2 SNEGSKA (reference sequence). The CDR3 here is CSAGANPGYAF. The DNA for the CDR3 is TGCAGTGCTGGGGCGAATCCCGGCTACGCCTTC.

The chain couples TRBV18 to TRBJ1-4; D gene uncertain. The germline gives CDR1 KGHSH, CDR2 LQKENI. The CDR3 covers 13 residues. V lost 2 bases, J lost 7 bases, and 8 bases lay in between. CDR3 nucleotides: TGTGCCAGCTCACCATCTAGGAGTGAAAAACTGTTTTTT. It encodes CASSPSRSEKLFF.

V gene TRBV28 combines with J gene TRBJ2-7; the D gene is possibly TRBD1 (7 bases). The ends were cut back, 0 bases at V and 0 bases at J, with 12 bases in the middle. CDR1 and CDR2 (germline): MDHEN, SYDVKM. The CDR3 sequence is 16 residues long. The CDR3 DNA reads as TGTGCCAGCAGTTTATGGGAGGGGGCGACCTCCTACGAGCAGTACTTC. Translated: CASSLWEGATSYEQYF.

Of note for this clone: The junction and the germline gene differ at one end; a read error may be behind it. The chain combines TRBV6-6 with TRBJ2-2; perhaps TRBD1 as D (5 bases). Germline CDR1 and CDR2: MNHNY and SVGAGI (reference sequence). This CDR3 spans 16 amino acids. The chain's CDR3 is CASSTPTDSNTRELFF. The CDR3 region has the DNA TGTGCCAGCAGTACGCCGACAGACTCGAACACCCGGGAGCTGTTTTTT.

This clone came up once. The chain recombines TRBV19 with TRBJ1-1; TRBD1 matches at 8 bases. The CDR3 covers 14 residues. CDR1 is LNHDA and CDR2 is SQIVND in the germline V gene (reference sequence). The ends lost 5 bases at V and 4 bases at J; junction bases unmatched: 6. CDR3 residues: CASSSRTGPTEAFF. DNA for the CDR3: TGTGCCAGTAGTTCCCGGACAGGGCCCACTGAAGCTTTCTTT.

CDR3 amino acids: CAWSGTNYGYTF. In DNA form, the CDR3 reads TGTGCCTGGAGTGGAACAAACTATGGCTACACCTTC. V is TRBV30 and J is TRBJ1-2; D unresolved. CDR1 and CDR2 from the germline V gene are GTSNPN and SVGIG (reference sequence). The CDR3 consists of 12 residues. Trimming stripped 1 base from V and 2 bases from J, with 5 bases between.

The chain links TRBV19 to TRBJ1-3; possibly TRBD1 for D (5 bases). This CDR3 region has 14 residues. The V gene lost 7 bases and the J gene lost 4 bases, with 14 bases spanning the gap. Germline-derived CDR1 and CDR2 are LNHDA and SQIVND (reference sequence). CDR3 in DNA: TGTGCCAGTATCCCAGAAGGGGTGGGAAACACCATATATTTT. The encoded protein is CASIPEGVGNTIYF.

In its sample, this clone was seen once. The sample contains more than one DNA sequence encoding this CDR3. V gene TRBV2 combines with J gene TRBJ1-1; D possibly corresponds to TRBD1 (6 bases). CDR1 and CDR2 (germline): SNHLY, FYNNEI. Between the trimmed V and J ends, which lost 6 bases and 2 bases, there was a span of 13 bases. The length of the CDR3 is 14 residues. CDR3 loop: CASSYSGHNTEAFF. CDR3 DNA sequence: TGTGCCAGCAGCTATTCGGGACATAACACTGAAGCTTTCTTT.

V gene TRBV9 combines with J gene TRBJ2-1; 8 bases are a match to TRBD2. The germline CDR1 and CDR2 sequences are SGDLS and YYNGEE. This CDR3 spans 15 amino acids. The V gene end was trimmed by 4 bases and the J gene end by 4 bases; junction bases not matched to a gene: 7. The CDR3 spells CASSMSGGLYNEQFF. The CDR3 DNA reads TGTGCCAGCAGCATGAGCGGGGGCCTATACAATGAGCAGTTCTTC.

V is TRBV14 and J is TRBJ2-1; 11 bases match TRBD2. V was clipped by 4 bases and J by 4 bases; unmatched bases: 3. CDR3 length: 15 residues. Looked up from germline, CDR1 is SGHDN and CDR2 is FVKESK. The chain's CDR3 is CASSRGLAAYNEQFF. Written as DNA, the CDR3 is TGTGCCAGCAGCCGGGGACTAGCGGCATACAATGAGCAGTTCTTC.

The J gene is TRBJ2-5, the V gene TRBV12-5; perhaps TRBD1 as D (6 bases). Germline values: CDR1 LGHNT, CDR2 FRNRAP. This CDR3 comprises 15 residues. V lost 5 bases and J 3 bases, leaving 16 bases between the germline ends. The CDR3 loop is CASGPLNQGKETQYF. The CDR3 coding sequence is TGTGCTAGTGGTCCCCTAAACCAGGGGAAAGAGACCCAGTACTTC. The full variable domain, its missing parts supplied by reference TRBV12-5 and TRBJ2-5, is DARVTQTPRHKVTEMGQEVTMRCQPILGHNTVFWYRQTMMQGLELLAYFRNRAPLDDSGMPKDRFSAEMPDATLATLKIQPSEPRDSAVYFCASGPLNQGKETQYFGPGTRLLVL.

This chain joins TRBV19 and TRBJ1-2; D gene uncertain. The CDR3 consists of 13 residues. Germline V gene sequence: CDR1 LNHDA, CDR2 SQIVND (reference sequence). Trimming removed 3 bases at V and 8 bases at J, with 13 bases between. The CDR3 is CASSMQVSGGYTF. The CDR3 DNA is TGTGCCAGTAGTATGCAAGTATCGGGAGGCTACACCTTC.

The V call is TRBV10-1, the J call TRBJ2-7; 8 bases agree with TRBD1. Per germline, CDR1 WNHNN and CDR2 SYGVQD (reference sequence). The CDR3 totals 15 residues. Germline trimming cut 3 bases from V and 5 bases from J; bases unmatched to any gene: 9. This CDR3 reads CASSEWQDRVNEQYF. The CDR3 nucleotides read TGCGCCAGCAGTGAATGGCAGGACAGGGTCAACGAGCAGTACTTC.

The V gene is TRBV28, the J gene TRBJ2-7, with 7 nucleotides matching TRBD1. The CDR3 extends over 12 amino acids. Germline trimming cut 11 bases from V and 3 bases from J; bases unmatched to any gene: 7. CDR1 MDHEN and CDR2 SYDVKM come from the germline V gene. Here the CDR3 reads CAVGQVLYEQYF. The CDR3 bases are TGTGCCGTTGGACAGGTTCTCTACGAGCAGTACTTC. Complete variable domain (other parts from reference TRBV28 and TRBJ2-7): DVKVTQSSRYLVKRTGEKVFLECVQDMDHENMFWYRQDPGLGLRLIYFSYDVKMKEKGDIPEGYSVSREKKERFSLILESASTNQTSMYLCAVGQVLYEQYFGPGTRLTVT.

Here the CDR3 reads CASSNSGGPINQPQHF. The CDR3 nucleotides are TGTGCCAGCAGTAACTCGGGGGGACCTATTAATCAGCCCCAGCATTTT. The chain recombines TRBV7-6 with TRBJ1-5; TRBD1 is a possible D gene (5 bases). The CDR3 runs to 16 residues. The V and J ends lost 6 bases and 4 bases respectively, with 19 bases between them. CDR1 is SGHVS, CDR2 FNYEAQ, per germline.

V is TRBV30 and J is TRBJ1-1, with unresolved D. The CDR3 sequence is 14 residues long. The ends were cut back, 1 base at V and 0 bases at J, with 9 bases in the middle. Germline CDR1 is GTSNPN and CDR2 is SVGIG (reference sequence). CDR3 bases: TGTGCCTGGAGTGCCCGAGGGATGAACACTGAAGCTTTCTTT. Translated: CAWSARGMNTEAFF.

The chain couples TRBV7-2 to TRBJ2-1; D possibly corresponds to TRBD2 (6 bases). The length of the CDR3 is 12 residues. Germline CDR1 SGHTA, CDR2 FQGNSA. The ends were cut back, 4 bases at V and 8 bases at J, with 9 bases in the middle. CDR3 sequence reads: CASSSPGDEQFF. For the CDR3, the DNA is TGTGCCAGCAGCTCGCCGGGGGATGAGCAGTTCTTC.

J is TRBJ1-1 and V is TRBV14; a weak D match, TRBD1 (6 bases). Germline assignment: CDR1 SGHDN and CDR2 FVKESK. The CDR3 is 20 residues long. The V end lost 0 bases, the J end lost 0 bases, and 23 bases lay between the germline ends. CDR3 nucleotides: TGTGCCAGCAGCCAAGATTGGGTCGGAACAGGGCCCCCTATGAACACTGAAGCTTTCTTT. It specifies CASSQDWVGTGPPMNTEAFF. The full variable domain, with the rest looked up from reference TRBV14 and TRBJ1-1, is EAGVTQFPSHSVIEKGQTVTLRCDPISGHDNLYWYRRVMGKEIKFLLHFVKESKQDESGMPNNRFLAERTGGTYSTLKVQPAELEDSGVYFCASSQDWVGTGPPMNTEAFFGQGTRLTVV.

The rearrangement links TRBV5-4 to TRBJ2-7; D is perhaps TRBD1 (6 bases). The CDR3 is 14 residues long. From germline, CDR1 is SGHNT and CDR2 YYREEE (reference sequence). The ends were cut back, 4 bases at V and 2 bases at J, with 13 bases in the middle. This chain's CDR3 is CASSPGTLTYEQYF. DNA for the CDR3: TGTGCCAGCAGCCCCGGGACACTCACCTACGAGCAGTACTTC.

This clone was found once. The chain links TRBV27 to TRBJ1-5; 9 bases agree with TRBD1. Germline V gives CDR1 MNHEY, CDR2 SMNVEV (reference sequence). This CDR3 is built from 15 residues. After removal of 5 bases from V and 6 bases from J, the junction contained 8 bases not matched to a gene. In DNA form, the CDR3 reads TGTGCCAGCAGTGCGGGGACAGGGTTGGGTCAGCCCCAGCATTTT. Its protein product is CASSAGTGLGQPQHF.

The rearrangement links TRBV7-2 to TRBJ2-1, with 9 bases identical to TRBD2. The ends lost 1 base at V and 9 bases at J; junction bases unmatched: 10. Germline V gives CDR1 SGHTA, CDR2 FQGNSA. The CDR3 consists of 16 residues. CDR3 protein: CASSLGGGGASFEQFF. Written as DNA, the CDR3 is TGTGCCAGCAGCTTAGGGGGCGGGGGGGCATCATTTGAGCAGTTCTTC.

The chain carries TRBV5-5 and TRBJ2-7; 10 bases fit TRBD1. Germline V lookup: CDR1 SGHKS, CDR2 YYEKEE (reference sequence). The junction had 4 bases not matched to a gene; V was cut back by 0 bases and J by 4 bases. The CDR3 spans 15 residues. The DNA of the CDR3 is TGTGCCAGCAGCTTGGCGACAGGGGGCTTGTACGAGCAGTACTTC. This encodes CASSLATGGLYEQYF.

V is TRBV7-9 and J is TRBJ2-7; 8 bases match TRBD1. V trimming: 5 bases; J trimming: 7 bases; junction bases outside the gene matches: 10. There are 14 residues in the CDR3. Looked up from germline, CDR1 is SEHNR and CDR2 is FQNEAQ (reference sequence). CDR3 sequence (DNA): TGTGCCAGCAGCCCGGTGGGACAGGTCGGGGAGCAGTACTTC. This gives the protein CASSPVGQVGEQYF.